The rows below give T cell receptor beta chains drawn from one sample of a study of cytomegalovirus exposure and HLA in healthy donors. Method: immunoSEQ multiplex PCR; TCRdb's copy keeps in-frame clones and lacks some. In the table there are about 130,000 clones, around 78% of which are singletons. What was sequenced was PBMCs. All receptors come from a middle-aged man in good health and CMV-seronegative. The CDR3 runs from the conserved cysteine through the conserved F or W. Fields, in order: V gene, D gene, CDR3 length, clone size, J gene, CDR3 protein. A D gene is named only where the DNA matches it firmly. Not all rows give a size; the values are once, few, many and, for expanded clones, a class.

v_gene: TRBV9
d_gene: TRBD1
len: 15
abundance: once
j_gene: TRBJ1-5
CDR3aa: CASSAGQGVSQPQHF

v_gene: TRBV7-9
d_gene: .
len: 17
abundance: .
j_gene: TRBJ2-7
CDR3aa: CASSSPTWGEASYEQYF

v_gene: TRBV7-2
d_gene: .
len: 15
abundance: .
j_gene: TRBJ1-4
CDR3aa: CASSLLGEAGEKLFF

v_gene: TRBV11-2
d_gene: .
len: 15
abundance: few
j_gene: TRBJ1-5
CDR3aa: CASSLYGGKGQPQHF

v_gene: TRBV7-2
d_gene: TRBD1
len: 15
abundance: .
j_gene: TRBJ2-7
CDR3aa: CASSSPRTGRYEQYF

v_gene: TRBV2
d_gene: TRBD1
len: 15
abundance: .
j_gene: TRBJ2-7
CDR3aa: CASSAPYGQVYEQYF

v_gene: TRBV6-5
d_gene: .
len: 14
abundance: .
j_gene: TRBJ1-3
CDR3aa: CASSYQGAMNTIYF

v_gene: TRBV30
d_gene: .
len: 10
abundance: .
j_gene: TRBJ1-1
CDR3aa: CALSRVEAFF

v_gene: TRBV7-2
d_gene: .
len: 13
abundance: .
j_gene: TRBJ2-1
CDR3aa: CASSLRGNNEQFF

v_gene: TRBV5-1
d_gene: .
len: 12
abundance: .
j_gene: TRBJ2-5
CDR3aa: CASGQVQETQYF

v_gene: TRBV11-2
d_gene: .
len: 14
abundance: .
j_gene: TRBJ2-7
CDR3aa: CASSFGTNPYEQYF

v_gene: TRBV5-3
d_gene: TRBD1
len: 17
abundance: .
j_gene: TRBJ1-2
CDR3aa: CATFQQGARGPVGGYTF

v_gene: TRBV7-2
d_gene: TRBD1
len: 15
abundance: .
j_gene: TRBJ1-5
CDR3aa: CASSWGQTGNQPQHF

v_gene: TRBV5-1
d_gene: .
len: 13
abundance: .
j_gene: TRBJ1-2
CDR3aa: CASAEGVNYGYTF

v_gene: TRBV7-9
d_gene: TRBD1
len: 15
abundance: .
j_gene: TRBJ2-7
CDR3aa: CASSPHDRGLNEQYF

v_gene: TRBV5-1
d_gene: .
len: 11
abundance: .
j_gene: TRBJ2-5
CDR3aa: CASSHQETQYF

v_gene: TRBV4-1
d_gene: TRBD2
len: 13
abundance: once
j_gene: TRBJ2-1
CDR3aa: CASSPTREDEQFF

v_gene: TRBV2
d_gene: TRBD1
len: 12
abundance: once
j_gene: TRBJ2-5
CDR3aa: CATLGQGETQYF

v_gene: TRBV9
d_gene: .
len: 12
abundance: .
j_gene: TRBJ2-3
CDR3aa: CASSPQVDTQYF